Listed here are 27 T cell receptor beta chains from one sample, sequenced in a study of spatial heterogeneity in lung cancer. TCRdb analysed the 5' RACE reads with MiXCR anew, one entry per CDR3 protein. Of nearly 95,000 distinct CDR3 sequences listed, around 19% are singletons. Indicated time point: blood at routine non-recurrence follow-up after resection. Here the sequenced sample was PBMCs, taken at follow-up. Receptors were obtained from a male donor with early-stage non-small cell lung cancer.

This clonotype was seen a handful of times. The chain combines TRBV29-1 with TRBJ2-4; no firm D call. The CDR3 runs to 14 residues. Trimming took 1 base from V and 2 from J, leaving 9 bases between them. Germline lookup yields CDR1 SQVTM and CDR2 ANQGSEA. In DNA form, the CDR3 reads TGCAGCGTTGAAGGTTTTGGCCCCAAAAACATTCAGTACTTC. Translating gives CSVEGFGPKNIQYF.

The gene calls are TRBV7-6 and TRBJ2-2; D not certain. The germline gives CDR1 SGHVS, CDR2 FNYEAQ. This CDR3 region has 16 residues. V was trimmed by 1 base and J by 5 bases, leaving 14 bases between them. CDR3 loop: CASSLDGNGRTGELFF. In nucleotides, the CDR3 is TGTGCCAGCAGCTTAGACGGCAACGGTCGAACCGGGGAGCTGTTTTTT.

This chain joins TRBV4-3 and TRBJ2-5; perhaps D is TRBD1 or TRBD2 (5 bases each). From germline, CDR1 is LGHNA and CDR2 YSLEER. V lost 0 bases to trimming and J lost 2 bases, with 13 bases between them. This CDR3 region has 16 residues. Written as DNA, the CDR3 is TGCGCCAGCAGCCAAGATTCCCAGGGACGGCAAGAGACCCAGTACTTC. This translates into CASSQDSQGRQETQYF.

The chain joins TRBV6-5 to TRBJ2-3; no definite D call. V lost 3 bases, J lost 1 base, and 11 bases lay in between. The CDR3 consists of 15 residues. CDR1 is MNHEY and CDR2 is SVGAGI in the germline V gene. CDR3 residues: CASSYQPRRTDTQYF. DNA for the CDR3: TGTGCCAGCAGTTATCAACCCCGCCGCACAGATACGCAGTATTTT.

This clonotype was found once. The chain has TRBV7-9 and TRBJ2-5; 9 bases are a match to TRBD1. From germline, CDR1 is SEHNR and CDR2 FQNEAQ (reference sequence). The CDR3 covers 16 residues. Trimming at V came to 4 bases and at J to 7 bases, leaving 13 bases not matched to a gene. In DNA, the CDR3 is TGTGCCAGCAGCTCCAGCAACCTCGGGACAGGGTGGACCCAGTACTTC. Protein sequence: CASSSSNLGTGWTQYF.

This clonotype was observed a few times. The CDR3 bases are TGTGCCACCAGTGATCAACAGGGATCCCTGAACAATGAGCAGTTCTTC. Its protein is CATSDQQGSLNNEQFF. The chain recombines TRBV24-1 with TRBJ2-1, with D tentatively TRBD1 (6 bases). CDR1 KGHDR and CDR2 SFDVKD come from the germline V gene. V lost 3 bases and J lost 5, with 16 bases in between. The CDR3 is made up of 16 amino acids.

This clonotype was picked up a small number of times. The rearrangement uses TRBV5-1 and TRBJ1-1; D uncertain. Germline values: CDR1 SGHRS, CDR2 YFSETQ. This CDR3 comprises 15 residues. V lost 0 bases to trimming and J lost 0 bases, with 9 bases between them. The CDR3, as DNA: TGCGCCAGCAGCTTGGCCCCGGAGATGAACACTGAAGCTTTCTTT. Its translation is CASSLAPEMNTEAFF. Combining the CDR3 with reference TRBV5-1 and TRBJ1-1 gives the whole variable domain KAGVTQTPRYLIKTRGQQVTLSCSPISGHRSVSWYQQTPGQGLQFLFEYFSETQRNKGNFPGRFSGRQFSNSRSEMNVSTLELGDSALYLCASSLAPEMNTEAFFGQGTRLTVV.

This clonotype has just a few counts. This chain connects TRBV7-9 to TRBJ2-4; no definite D call. Germline CDR1 and CDR2: SEHNR and FQNEAQ (reference sequence). The CDR3 totals 13 residues. Trimming pared 0 bases from V and 8 bases from J, leaving 8 bases between. The CDR3 DNA follows: TGTGCCAGCAGCTTAGCGGGATTGGACATTCAGTACTTC. It encodes CASSLAGLDIQYF.

The CDR3 DNA reads as TGCGCCAGCAGCCAAGATGATTACAGGGGGCTCGATGGCTACACCTTC. It is translated as CASSQDDYRGLDGYTF. This chain links TRBV4-1 with TRBJ1-2, with TRBD1 identical over 9 bases. This CDR3 contains 16 residues. Trimming took 0 bases from V and 6 from J; bases not matched to a gene: 8. In germline, CDR1 is MGHRA, CDR2 YSYEKL.

This clonotype has a handful of counts. The chain links TRBV27 to TRBJ1-5, with D possibly matching TRBD1 (5 bases). V lost 5 bases and J 7 bases, leaving 12 bases between the germline ends. Germline CDR1 and CDR2: MNHEY and SMNVEV (reference sequence). The CDR3 covers 13 residues. CDR3 sequence reads: CASSPSREQPQHF. The CDR3 DNA follows: TGTGCCAGCAGTCCATCCAGGGAACAGCCCCAGCATTTT.

As concerns this clonotype: Compared with germline, one end of the junction differs, possibly owing to a read error. This chain's CDR3 is CVSSLYQGKTEAFF. In DNA form, the CDR3 reads TGTGTCAGCAGCTTATATCAGGGAAAGACTGAAGCTTTCTTT. J is TRBJ1-1 and V is TRBV7-9; tentatively, D is TRBD1 (5 bases). CDR3 length: 14 residues. Germline loops: CDR1 SEHNR, CDR2 FQNEAQ (reference sequence).

The V call is TRBV12-3 or TRBV12-4, the J call TRBJ1-1, with D tentatively TRBD1 (5 bases). The CDR3 consists of 15 residues. V was shortened by 1 base and J by 0 bases, with 9 bases between the two germline ends. CDR3 sequence (DNA): TGTGCCAGCAGTTTAGATCTCAGGGTGAACACTGAAGCTTTCTTT. Translating gives CASSLDLRVNTEAFF.

This chain joins TRBV18 and TRBJ2-4, with 9 bases identical to TRBD1. The CDR3 loop spans 17 amino acids. With 0 bases clipped from V and 10 bases from J, the junction kept 13 bases outside the gene matches. Germline V gene data show CDR1 as KGHSH and CDR2 as LQKENI. The CDR3 DNA is TGTGCCAGCTCACCACCATATGGAGACAGGGGGGTGAGGATTCAGTACTTC. The encoded protein is CASSPPYGDRGVRIQYF.

This clonotype occurred a few times. The chain combines TRBV7-6 with TRBJ2-7, with 9 bases lining up with TRBD1. The J segment lost 2 bases and the V segment lost 8 bases, leaving 4 bases of the junction unmatched. Germline V gene sequence: CDR1 SGHVS, CDR2 FNYEAQ. The CDR3 contains 13 residues. The CDR3 DNA follows: TGTGCCAGCTCTAGACAGGGGGCCTACGAGCAGTACTTC. This encodes CASSRQGAYEQYF.

There are a few counts of this clonotype. The chain links TRBV7-9 to TRBJ2-3; 8 positions agree with TRBD1. Germline-derived CDR1 and CDR2 are SEHNR and FQNEAQ (reference sequence). V was pared by 5 bases and J by 2 bases, with 6 bases of the junction left unmatched. The CDR3 extends over 15 amino acids. The CDR3 sequence is CASSPDRGLTDTQYF. The CDR3 bases are TGTGCCAGCAGCCCAGACAGGGGTCTCACAGATACGCAGTATTTT. Full variable domain (outside the CDR3, taken from reference TRBV7-9 and TRBJ2-3): DTGVSQNPRHKITKRGQNVTFRCDPISEHNRLYWYRQTLGQGPEFLTYFQNEAQLEKSRLLSDRFSAERPKGSFSTLEIQRTEQGDSAMYLCASSPDRGLTDTQYFGPGTRLTVL.

V usage is TRBV20-1 and J usage is TRBJ1-2; maybe TRBD1 (6 bases). The CDR3 spans 14 residues. Germline values: CDR1 DFQATT, CDR2 SNEGSKA (reference sequence). V lost 4 bases and J 7 bases, leaving 19 bases between the germline ends. The CDR3 coding sequence is TGCAGTGCTACCGCCTGGGCGGGGGGCCGTGGCTACACCTTC. Its protein product is CSATAWAGGRGYTF.

This chain connects TRBV4-1 to TRBJ2-3; TRBD2 matches 10 bases. Germline V CDR1 and CDR2: MGHRA, YSYEKL. CDR3 length equals 18 residues. V dropped 1 base and J dropped 4; count of bases not matched to a gene: 11. In DNA form, the CDR3 reads TGCGCCAGCAGCCAAGTAAAAACTAGCGGGGCCGCACCAGATACGCAGTATTTT. It yields the protein CASSQVKTSGAAPDTQYF.

V is TRBV19 and J is TRBJ1-4; no clear D gene. V was pared by 1 base and J by 15 bases, with 12 bases between. This CDR3 contains 12 residues. Per germline, CDR1 LNHDA and CDR2 SQIVND (reference sequence). This CDR3 reads CASSIGLREVFF. The CDR3 DNA sequence: TGTGCCAGTAGTATAGGGCTGCGAGAGGTGTTTTTT.

This clonotype was observed a few times. The chain joins TRBV20-1 to TRBJ1-5, with 7 bases lining up with TRBD1. The V gene's germline CDR1 is DFQATT and CDR2 SNEGSKA (reference sequence). CDR3 length: 15 amino acids. The junction had 10 bases not matched to a gene; V was cut back by 4 bases and J by 4 bases. DNA of the CDR3: TGCAGTGCTACATTGACAGGGTCAGTTAATCAGCCCCAGCATTTT. It specifies CSATLTGSVNQPQHF.

V gene TRBV20-1 combines with J gene TRBJ2-1, with 7 bases lining up with TRBD1. CDR3 length: 12 amino acids. CDR1 DFQATT and CDR2 SNEGSKA come from the germline V gene (reference sequence). The V gene end was trimmed by 6 bases and the J gene end by 8 bases; junction bases not matched to a gene: 7. CDR3 in amino acids: CSALGTADEQFF. In DNA form, the CDR3 reads TGCAGTGCCCTCGGGACAGCGGATGAGCAGTTCTTC.

The J gene is TRBJ1-1, the V gene TRBV4-3; D is perhaps TRBD1 (5 bases). This CDR3 is 14 amino acids long. Germline lookup yields CDR1 LGHNA and CDR2 YSLEER. Trimming left V 1 base short and J 7 bases short, with 13 bases between. CDR3 coding DNA: TGCGCCAGCAGCCAAGTGGCGGCTCAGGGTGAAGCTTTCTTT. Translated: CASSQVAAQGEAFF.

The J gene is TRBJ2-7, the V gene TRBV6-1; no firm D call. Trimming removed 6 bases at V and 0 bases at J, with 6 bases between. The CDR3 is 12 residues long. Germline V gives CDR1 MNHNS, CDR2 SASEGT. The CDR3 DNA reads TGTGCCAGCAGGATCAGCTCCTACGAGCAGTACGTC. Protein: CASRISSYEQYV.

In its sample, this clonotype was seen a few times. The chain is built from TRBV5-6 and TRBJ1-2, with TRBD1 matching over 8 bases. Losses at the gene ends were 3 bases for V and 6 bases for J; bases not matched to a gene: 4. The CDR3 covers 13 residues. CDR1 is SGHDT, CDR2 YYEEEE, per germline. Here the CDR3 DNA reads TGTGCCAGCAGCTCCGGACAGGGCCATGGCTACACCTTC. Its protein is CASSSGQGHGYTF.

The chain uses TRBV29-1 and TRBJ2-3; tentatively, D is TRBD1 (6 bases). The CDR3 covers 12 residues. The ends were cut back, 7 bases at V and 4 bases at J, with 12 bases in the middle. Germline V gene lookup returns CDR1 SQVTM and CDR2 ANQGSEA. The CDR3 protein is CSAGQRPDTQYF. The CDR3 DNA follows: TGCAGCGCCGGACAGAGACCAGATACGCAGTATTTT.

This clonotype was found many times. The rearrangement links TRBV18 to TRBJ2-3; no clear D. Germline loops: CDR1 KGHSH, CDR2 LQKENI. Between the trimmed V and J ends, which lost 2 bases and 2 bases, there was a span of 11 bases. There are 15 residues in the CDR3. The CDR3 sequence: CASSPLIRATDTQYF. For the CDR3, the DNA is TGTGCCAGCTCACCATTGATCAGAGCCACAGATACGCAGTATTTT.

The chain recombines TRBV6-1 with TRBJ2-1; 9 bases fit TRBD1. This CDR3 is built from 16 residues. V shed 2 bases and J 6 bases; nucleotides not matched to a gene: 8. Germline CDR1 reads MNHNS; CDR2 reads SASEGT. CDR3 coding DNA: TGTGCCAGCAGTGAACCTACGGGACAGGGTGTCAATGAGCAGTTCTTC. This codes for CASSEPTGQGVNEQFF.

V usage is TRBV11-2 and J usage is TRBJ2-7, with D hard to call. Trimming cost V 2 bases and J 0 bases, with 11 bases left between them. The germline V gene encodes CDR1 SGHAT and CDR2 FQNNGV. The CDR3 has 15 amino acids. CDR3 residues: CASSLSDGSSYEQYV. The CDR3 DNA reads TGTGCCAGCAGCTTATCCGACGGAAGCTCCTACGAGCAGTACGTC.